The entry below gives a single T cell receptor (beta chain) sequence along with its context. The data originate from a study of blood T cell repertoires in COVID-19. The protocol was immunoSEQ multiplex PCR, while the TCRdb copy is restricted to in-frame clones and leaves out a portion. The repertoire holds hundreds of thousands of clones, with 85% as singletons. Specimen: PBMCs or T cells enriched from blood (not recorded which). The sequence was obtained from a man aged 40-55 years who had recovered from COVID-19.

CDR3 sequence reads: CSVAGLRDSSYEQYF. CDR3 coding DNA: TGCAGCGTTGCGGGCCTGCGGGACAGCTCCTACGAGCAGTACTTC. The chain employs TRBV29-1 and TRBJ2-7, with D possibly being TRBD1 (7 bases). This CDR3 comprises 15 residues. Trimming shortened V by 4 bases and J by 0 bases, and 16 bases separated the two germline ends. Germline V CDR1 and CDR2: SQVTM, ANQGSEA.